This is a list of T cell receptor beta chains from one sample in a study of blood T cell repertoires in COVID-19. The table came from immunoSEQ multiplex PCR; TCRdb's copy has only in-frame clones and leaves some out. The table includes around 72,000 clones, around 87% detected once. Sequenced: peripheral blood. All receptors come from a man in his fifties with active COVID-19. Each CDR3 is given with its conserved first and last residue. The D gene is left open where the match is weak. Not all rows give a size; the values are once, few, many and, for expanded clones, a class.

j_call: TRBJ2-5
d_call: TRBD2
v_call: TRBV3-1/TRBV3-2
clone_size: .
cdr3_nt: TGTGCCAGCAGCCAAGCCGGGACTATGCAAGAGACCCAGTACTTC
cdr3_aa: CASSQAGTMQETQYF

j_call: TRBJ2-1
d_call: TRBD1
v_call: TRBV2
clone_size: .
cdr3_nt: TGTGCCAGCAGGGGGACAGGGGGCTACAATGAGCAGTTCTTC
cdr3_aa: CASRGTGGYNEQFF

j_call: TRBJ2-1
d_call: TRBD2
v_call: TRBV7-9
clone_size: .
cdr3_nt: TGTGCCAGCAGTTCCCGGGGGGTCTATGAGCAGTTCTTC
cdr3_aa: CASSSRGVYEQFF

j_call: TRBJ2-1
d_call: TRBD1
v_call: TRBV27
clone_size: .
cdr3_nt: TGTGCCAGCAGTTTAGGGGACAGGGACCACAATGAGCAGTTCTTC
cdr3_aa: CASSLGDRDHNEQFF

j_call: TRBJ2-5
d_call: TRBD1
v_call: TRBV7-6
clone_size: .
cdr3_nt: TGTGCCAGCAGCTTAGCGCGGGACAGGGTGCAGACCCAGTACTTC
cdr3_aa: CASSLARDRVQTQYF

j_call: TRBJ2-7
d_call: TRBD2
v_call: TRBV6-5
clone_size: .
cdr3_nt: TGTGCCAGCAGTTACGGGACTAGCGGTTCCTACGAGCAGTACTTC
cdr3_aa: CASSYGTSGSYEQYF

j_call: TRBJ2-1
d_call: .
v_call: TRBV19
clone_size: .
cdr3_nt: TGTGCCAGCAGAAGCGGTGCGCCCTACAATGAGCAGTTCTTC
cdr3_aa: CASRSGAPYNEQFF

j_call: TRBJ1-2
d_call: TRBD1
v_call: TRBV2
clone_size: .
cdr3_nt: TGTGCCAGCACATACGACAGGGGGCAGGATGGCTACACCTTC
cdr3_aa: CASTYDRGQDGYTF

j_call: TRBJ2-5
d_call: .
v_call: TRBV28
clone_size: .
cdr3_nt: TGTGCCAGCAGTTCCCTCCAGACAGGATCGAGGGGGATTCAACAGACCCAGTACTTC
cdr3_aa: CASSSLQTGSRGIQQTQYF

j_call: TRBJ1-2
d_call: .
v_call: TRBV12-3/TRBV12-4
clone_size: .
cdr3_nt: TGTGCCAGCAGTTTAGCGGGGGCGTATGGCTACACCTTC
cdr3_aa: CASSLAGAYGYTF

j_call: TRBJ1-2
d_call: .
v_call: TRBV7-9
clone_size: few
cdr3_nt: TGTGCCAGCAGCTTACGGGGGGCCTCCTATGGCTACACCTTC
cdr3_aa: CASSLRGASYGYTF

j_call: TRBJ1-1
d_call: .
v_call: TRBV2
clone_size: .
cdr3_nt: TGTGCCAGCAGCCCCTCGTGGGGAGCTGAAGCTTTCTTT
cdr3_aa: CASSPSWGAEAFF

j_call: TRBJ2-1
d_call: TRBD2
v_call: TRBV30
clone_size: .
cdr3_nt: TGTGCCTGGAGCGTAGGGGCTAGCGGGGCAAACTCCTACAATGAGCAGTTCTTC
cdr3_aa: CAWSVGASGANSYNEQFF

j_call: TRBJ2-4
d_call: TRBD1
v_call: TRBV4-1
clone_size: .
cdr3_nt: TGCGCCAGCAGCCAAGTGGGACAGGGTAGAAACATTCAGTACTTC
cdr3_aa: CASSQVGQGRNIQYF

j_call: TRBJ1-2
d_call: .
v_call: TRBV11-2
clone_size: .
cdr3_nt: TGTGCCAGCAGCCTAACGGACAGTAACTATGGCTACACCTTC
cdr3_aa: CASSLTDSNYGYTF

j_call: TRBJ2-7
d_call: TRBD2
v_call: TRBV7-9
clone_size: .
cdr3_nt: TGTGCCAGCGGTGGGGCGGGGGGTGTCCACGAGCAGTACTTC
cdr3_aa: CASGGAGGVHEQYF

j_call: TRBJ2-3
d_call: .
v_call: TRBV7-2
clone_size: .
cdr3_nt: TGTGCCAGCAGCCCCCTAGCAAACGCCGTCACAGATACGCAGTATTTT
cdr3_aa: CASSPLANAVTDTQYF

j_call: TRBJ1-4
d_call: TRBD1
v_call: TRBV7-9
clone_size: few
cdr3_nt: TGTGCCAGCAGCTTAACGGGACAGGCTAATGAAAAACTGTTTTTT
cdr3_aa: CASSLTGQANEKLFF

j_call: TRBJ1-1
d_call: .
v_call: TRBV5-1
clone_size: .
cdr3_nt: TGCGCCAGCAGCTTTTCAGAGAACACTGAAGCTTTCTTT
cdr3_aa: CASSFSENTEAFF

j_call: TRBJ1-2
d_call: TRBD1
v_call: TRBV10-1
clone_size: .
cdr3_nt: TGCGCCAGCAGTCTATACAGGGGGCGGCGGGATGGCTACACCTTC
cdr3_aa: CASSLYRGRRDGYTF

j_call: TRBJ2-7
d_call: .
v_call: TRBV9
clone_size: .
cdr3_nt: TGTGCCAGCAGCGTTGACGGGAGCTCCTACGAGCAGTACTTC
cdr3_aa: CASSVDGSSYEQYF

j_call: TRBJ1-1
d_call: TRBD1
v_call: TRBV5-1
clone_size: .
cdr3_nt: TGCGCCAGCAGCTGGGGGACAGGGAGTTCGGACACTGAAGCTTTCTTT
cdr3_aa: CASSWGTGSSDTEAFF

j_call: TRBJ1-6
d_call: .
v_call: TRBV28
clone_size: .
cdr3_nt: TGTGCCAGCAGGTTCCAGTCCAATTCACCCCTCCACTTT
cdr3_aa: CASRFQSNSPLHF

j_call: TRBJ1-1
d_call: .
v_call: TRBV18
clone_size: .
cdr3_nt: TGTGCCAGCTCACAAGGGGTAGGGTTCACTGAAGCTTTCTTT
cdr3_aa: CASSQGVGFTEAFF

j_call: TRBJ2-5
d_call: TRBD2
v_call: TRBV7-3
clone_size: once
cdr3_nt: TGTGCCAGCAGCGTTAGCGGGAGGGCCGGGGAGACCCAGTACTTC
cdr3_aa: CASSVSGRAGETQYF

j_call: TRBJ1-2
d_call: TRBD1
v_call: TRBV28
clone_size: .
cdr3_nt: TGTGCCAGCAGTTCCCGTAGGACAGGAAGAGCTAACTATGGCTACACCTTC
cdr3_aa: CASSSRRTGRANYGYTF

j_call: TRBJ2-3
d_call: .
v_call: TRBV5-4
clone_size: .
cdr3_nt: TGTGCCAGCAGCCTGAGGTTAGGGGGGGGCACAGATACGCAGTATTTT
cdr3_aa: CASSLRLGGGTDTQYF

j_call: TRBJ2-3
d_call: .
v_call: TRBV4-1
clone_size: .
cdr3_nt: TGCGCCAGCAGCCAAGATGTGGGAGCGGCGGCAGATACGCAGTATTTT
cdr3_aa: CASSQDVGAAADTQYF

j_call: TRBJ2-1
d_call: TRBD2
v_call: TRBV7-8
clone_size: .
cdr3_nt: TGTGCCAGCAGCTACCCAGGACTAGGGTCCTACAATGAGCAGTTCTTC
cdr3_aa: CASSYPGLGSYNEQFF

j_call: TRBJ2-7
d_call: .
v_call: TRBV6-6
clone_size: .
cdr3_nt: TGTGCCAGCACCGGCCGGGACATCCGCTCCTACGAGCAGTACTTC
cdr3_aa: CASTGRDIRSYEQYF

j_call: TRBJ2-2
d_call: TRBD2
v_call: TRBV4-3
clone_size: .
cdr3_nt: TGCGCCAGCAGCCAAGATGGTCTAGCGGGGGTAAACACCGGGGAGCTGTTTTTT
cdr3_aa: CASSQDGLAGVNTGELFF

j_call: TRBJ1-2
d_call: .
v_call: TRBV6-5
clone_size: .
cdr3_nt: TGTGCCAGCAGTTACGGGCAGCTTCTTAACTATGGCTACACCTTC
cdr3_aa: CASSYGQLLNYGYTF

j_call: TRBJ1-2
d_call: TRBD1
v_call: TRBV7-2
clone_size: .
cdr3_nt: TGTGCCAGCAGCAGAGGACAGGGGGCTGGTTTTAGCTATGGCTACACCTTC
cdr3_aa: CASSRGQGAGFSYGYTF

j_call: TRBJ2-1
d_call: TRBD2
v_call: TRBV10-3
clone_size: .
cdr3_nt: TGTGCCATCAACTCCAATACGGGGGGGCCCGACGAGCAGTTCTTC
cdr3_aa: CAINSNTGGPDEQFF

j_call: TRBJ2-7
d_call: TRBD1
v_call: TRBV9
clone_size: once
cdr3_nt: TGTGCCAGCAGCCCAAGTGGGACAGGGGGCTTCTACGAGCAGTACTTC
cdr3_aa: CASSPSGTGGFYEQYF

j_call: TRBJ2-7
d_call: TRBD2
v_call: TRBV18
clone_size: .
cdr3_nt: TGTGCCAGCTCACCCACTAGCGGGGGTTTCGACTCCGAGCAGTACTTC
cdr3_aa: CASSPTSGGFDSEQYF

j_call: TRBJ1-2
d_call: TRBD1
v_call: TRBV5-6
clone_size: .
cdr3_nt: TGTGCCAGCAGCCCGGGACAGACGAGGGTCGGCTATGGCTACACCTTC
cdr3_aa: CASSPGQTRVGYGYTF

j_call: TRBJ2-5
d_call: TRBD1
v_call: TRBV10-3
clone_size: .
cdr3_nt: TGTGCCATCGGGACAGTACAAGAGACCCAGTACTTC
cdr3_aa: CAIGTVQETQYF

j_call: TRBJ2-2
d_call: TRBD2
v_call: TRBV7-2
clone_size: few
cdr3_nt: TGTGCCAGCAGCTTCTCTAGCGGGAAAACCGGGGAGCTGTTTTTT
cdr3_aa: CASSFSSGKTGELFF

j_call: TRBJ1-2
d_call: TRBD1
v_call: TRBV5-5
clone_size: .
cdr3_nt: TGTGCCAGCAGCTCCCACGTACGACAGGGGGCTAACTATGGCTACACCTTC
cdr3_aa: CASSSHVRQGANYGYTF

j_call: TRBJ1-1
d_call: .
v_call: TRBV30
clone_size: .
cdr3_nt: TGTGCCTGGAACAGAGTCATGAACACTGAAGCTTTCTTT
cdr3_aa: CAWNRVMNTEAFF

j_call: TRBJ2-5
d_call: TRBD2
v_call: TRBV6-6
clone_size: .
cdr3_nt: TGTGCCAGCACCAACGGGGGACTACAAGAGACCCAGTACTTC
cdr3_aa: CASTNGGLQETQYF

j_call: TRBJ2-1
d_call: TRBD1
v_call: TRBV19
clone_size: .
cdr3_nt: TGTGCCAGTAGCAGTTTAAGACAGGGGGCCGACAATGAGCAGTTCTTC
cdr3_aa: CASSSLRQGADNEQFF

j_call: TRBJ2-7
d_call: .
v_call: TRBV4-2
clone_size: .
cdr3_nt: TGTGCCAGCAGCCAAGACGCGACTAACTCCTACGAGCAGTACTTC
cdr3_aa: CASSQDATNSYEQYF

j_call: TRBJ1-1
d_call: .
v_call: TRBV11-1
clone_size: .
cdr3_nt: TGTGCCAGCAGCCCCCAGCGAACTGAAGCTTTCTTT
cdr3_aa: CASSPQRTEAFF

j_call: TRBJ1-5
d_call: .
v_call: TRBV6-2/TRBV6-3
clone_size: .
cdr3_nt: TGTGCCAGCAGTTACCGTGTAGCAGGCAATCAGCCCCAGCATTTT
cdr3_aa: CASSYRVAGNQPQHF